Listed below are T cell receptor beta chains from one sample, sequenced in a study of shared clonotypes between healthy human individuals. TCRdb's table, derived via immunoSEQ multiplex PCR, lists solely in-frame clones and lacks some. The profile shows 740,000 or so clones, around four fifths of them singletons. Sequencing was done on a sample of memory CD4+ T cells sorted from blood. Receptors originate from a woman aged 25 to 39 in good health. The CDR3 runs from the conserved cysteine through the conserved F or W. D genes are given only for firm matches. Clone sizes are given selectively: once, few, many, or a class where the clone is expanded.

len	j_gene	abundance	v_gene	d_gene	CDR3aa	CDR3nt
18	TRBJ2-2	-	TRBV9	TRBD2	CASSLTSGRTPGAGELFF	TGTGCCAGCAGCTTGACTAGCGGGAGAACCCCAGGAGCCGGGGAGCTGTTTTTT
13	TRBJ2-7	-	TRBV28	-	CASAPVIVDEQYF	TGTGCCAGCGCGCCCGTGATTGTCGACGAGCAGTACTTC
14	TRBJ1-1	-	TRBV9	TRBD1	CASSPQGKNTEAFF	TGTGCCAGCAGCCCACAGGGGAAGAACACTGAAGCTTTCTTT
16	TRBJ2-2	-	TRBV28	TRBD1	CASSSPQGAYTGELFF	TGTGCCAGCAGTAGCCCTCAGGGGGCGTACACCGGGGAGCTGTTTTTT
15	TRBJ2-7	-	TRBV5-7	-	CASSFPGRDSYEQYF	TGTGCCAGCAGCTTCCCCGGGAGAGACTCCTACGAGCAGTACTTC
13	TRBJ2-5	once	TRBV30	-	CAWSVQGTETQYF	TGTGCCTGGAGTGTACAAGGGACTGAGACCCAGTACTTC
16	TRBJ1-5	-	TRBV19	TRBD1	CASSTRDRGYNQPQHF	TGTGCCAGTAGTACCCGGGACAGGGGATACAATCAGCCCCAGCATTTT
14	TRBJ2-5	-	TRBV19	-	CASSIVQGGETQYF	TGTGCCAGTAGTATAGTCCAGGGCGGGGAGACCCAGTACTTC
14	TRBJ1-2	-	TRBV10-2	TRBD1	CASSAGTVNYGYTF	TGCGCCAGCAGTGCCGGGACAGTCAACTATGGCTACACCTTC
12	TRBJ2-1	-	TRBV28	-	CASSIIGLEMFF	TGTGCCAGCAGTATCATCGGACTGGAAATGTTCTTC
19	TRBJ1-4	-	TRBV4-1	-	CASSQDRGWQTATNEKLFF	TGCGCCAGCAGCCAAGATCGGGGGTGGCAAACTGCAACTAATGAAAAACTGTTTTTT
11	TRBJ2-7	once	TRBV19	-	CASGGIYEQYF	TGTGCCAGTGGGGGAATCTACGAGCAGTACTTC
16	TRBJ2-1	-	TRBV9	TRBD2	CASSVRGYGGSNEQFF	TGTGCCAGCAGCGTAAGAGGGTACGGCGGGAGTAATGAGCAGTTCTTC
17	TRBJ1-5	-	TRBV10-3	-	CAISESKGSNSNQPQHF	TGTGCCATCAGTGAGTCGAAGGGTTCCAATAGCAATCAGCCCCAGCATTTT
15	TRBJ2-1	-	TRBV7-2	-	CASRPVGVSLNEQFF	TGTGCCAGCAGACCAGTGGGGGTGTCTTTAAATGAGCAGTTCTTC
11	TRBJ2-5	-	TRBV2	-	CASSEAETQYF	TGTGCCAGCAGTGAGGCTGAGACCCAGTACTTC
14	TRBJ2-7	-	TRBV6-6	TRBD1	CASRGQGPPYEQYF	TGTGCCAGTCGAGGACAGGGGCCACCCTACGAGCAGTACTTC
13	TRBJ1-2	-	TRBV15	-	CATSRDPVYGYTF	TGTGCCACCAGCAGAGATCCCGTCTATGGCTACACCTTC
17	TRBJ2-3	-	TRBV12-2	-	CASRFRGTSESPDTQYF	TGTGCAAGTCGCTTTAGGGGGACTAGTGAGTCCCCAGATACGCAGTATTTT
17	TRBJ2-3	-	TRBV15	-	CATSRDRGNQPTDTQYF	TGTGCCACCAGCAGAGATCGAGGCAACCAACCCACAGATACGCAGTATTTT
15	TRBJ2-5	-	TRBV28	-	CASSLLVARLQTQYF	TGTGCCAGCAGTTTATTGGTAGCTCGCTTACAGACCCAGTACTTC
14	TRBJ2-1	-	TRBV28	TRBD1	CASSSTGRYNEQFF	TGTGCCAGCAGTTCGACAGGGAGATACAATGAGCAGTTCTTC
14	TRBJ2-7	-	TRBV9	TRBD1	CASSSDRGSYEQYF	TGTGCCAGCAGCTCGGACAGGGGAAGCTACGAGCAGTACTTC
13	TRBJ2-1	-	TRBV5-1	-	CASSLVLANEQFF	TGCGCCAGCAGCTTAGTCCTAGCGAATGAGCAGTTCTTC
12	TRBJ2-1	-	TRBV2	-	CASRENYNEQFF	TGTGCCAGCCGGGAAAACTACAATGAGCAGTTCTTC
14	TRBJ2-5	-	TRBV10-2	TRBD1	CASDTGTGRETQYF	TGCGCCAGTGATACCGGGACAGGGAGAGAGACCCAGTACTTC
15	TRBJ1-1	once	TRBV5-1	-	CASSHNSIMNTEAFF	TGCGCCAGCAGCCACAACTCTATTATGAACACTGAAGCTTTCTTT
13	TRBJ1-4	-	TRBV28	TRBD1	CASRDRGLEKLFF	TGTGCCAGCAGAGACAGGGGCTTGGAAAAACTGTTTTTT